Each of the 9 T cell receptor beta chains below was sequenced from the same sample in a study of T cell responses to AZD1222 COVID-19 vaccine. The assay was immunoSEQ multiplex PCR, and TCRdb's table has in-frame clones only and misses some. The sample consists of 100,000 to 150,000 clones, roughly 85% of them appearing once. The specimen was peripheral blood, collected 28 days after the second dose of the MenACWY control vaccine. These receptors were obtained from an adult who received the MenACWY meningococcal vaccine as a control.

The gene calls are TRBV28 and TRBJ2-5, with a possible D match to TRBD2 (5 bases). Germline CDR1 MDHEN, CDR2 SYDVKM. The CDR3 has 13 amino acids. The germline V and J ends were trimmed by 3 bases and 5 bases, with 10 bases remaining between them. CDR3 DNA: TGTGCCAGCAGTTTCGGGGTTGGCGAGACCCAGTACTTC. It encodes CASSFGVGETQYF.

V is TRBV5-1 and J is TRBJ2-1; 10 positions match TRBD1. Germline V gene lookup returns CDR1 SGHRS and CDR2 YFSETQ. The CDR3 contains 14 residues. Trimming cost V 3 bases and J 6 bases; bases outside gene matches: 3. The DNA of the CDR3 is TGCGCCAGCAGCTACCGGGACAGGGGCAATGAGCAGTTCTTC. Its protein is CASSYRDRGNEQFF.

The DNA for the CDR3 is TGCGCCAGCAGCTTGGGGGACAGGGTTAATTCACCCCTCCACTTT. Translating gives CASSLGDRVNSPLHF. This chain joins TRBV5-1 and TRBJ1-6; 9 bases line up with TRBD1. After removal of 0 bases from V and 6 bases from J, the junction contained 1 base not matched to a gene. This CDR3 has 15 amino acids. Germline loops: CDR1 SGHRS, CDR2 YFSETQ.

The chain employs TRBV27 and TRBJ1-6; the D is unclear. CDR3 length: 14 residues. The V end was cut by 3 bases, the J end by 5 bases, with 8 bases between. The germline gives CDR1 MNHEY, CDR2 SMNVEV (reference sequence). In nucleotides, the CDR3 is TGTGCCAGCAGTTTCTACAGCAATAATTCACCCCTCCACTTT. Translated, it gives CASSFYSNNSPLHF.

The rearrangement joins TRBV11-3 to TRBJ1-6; 8 positions agree with TRBD1. Germline values: CDR1 SGHNT, CDR2 YENEEA. This CDR3 is 20 amino acids long. V trimming: 3 bases; J trimming: 0 bases; junction bases outside the gene matches: 13. CDR3 in amino acids: CASSLRGPGQASSYNSPLHF. The CDR3 DNA reads as TGTGCCAGCAGCTTGAGGGGACCGGGACAGGCGAGCTCCTATAATTCACCCCTCCACTTT.

This clone was counted between two and nine times. The chain combines TRBV6-5 with TRBJ1-2; TRBD1 aligns across 9 bases. With 7 bases clipped from V and 5 bases from J, the junction kept 8 bases outside the gene matches. This CDR3 spans 14 amino acids. The V gene's germline CDR1 is MNHEY and CDR2 SVGAGI. Here the CDR3 reads CASKLTGTGYGYTF. In nucleotides, the CDR3 is TGTGCCAGCAAGCTTACCGGGACAGGGTATGGCTACACCTTC.

The V call is TRBV14, the J call TRBJ2-2, with TRBD1 matching over 8 bases. The CDR3 is made up of 14 amino acids. Unmatched junction bases numbered 1, after V lost 1 base and J lost 6 bases. Germline CDR1 is SGHDN and CDR2 is FVKESK. The CDR3 nucleotides read TGTGCCAGCAGCCAAGCGACAGGGGCCGGGGAGCTGTTTTTT. Protein product: CASSQATGAGELFF.

The chain joins TRBV28 to TRBJ2-7; D may be TRBD1 or TRBD2 (6 bases each). This CDR3 spans 14 amino acids. The V gene's germline CDR1 is MDHEN and CDR2 SYDVKM. Trimming shortened V by 6 bases and J by 7 bases, and 19 bases separated the two germline ends. In nucleotides, the CDR3 is TGTGCCAGCAGGGGTGCCGGGGGCGGTGTAGAGCAGTACGTC. It specifies CASRGAGGGVEQYV.

The gene calls are TRBV11-3 and TRBJ2-1; 8 bases fit TRBD1. V gave up 3 bases and J gave up 0 bases; unmatched junction bases: 4. The CDR3 runs to 16 residues. Germline assignment: CDR1 SGHNT and CDR2 YENEEA. CDR3 region: CASSFSGTGSYNEQFF. DNA of the CDR3: TGTGCCAGCAGCTTTTCCGGGACAGGCTCCTACAATGAGCAGTTCTTC.